This TCR beta chain was identified during a study of control samples from healthy donors and cancer patients. The repertoire was sequenced with immunoSEQ multiplex PCR; TCRdb's copy has only in-frame clones and lacks some. The data contain 150,000 to 200,000 clones, 90% to 95% of them singletons. Germline CDR1 SGHTA, CDR2 FQGTGA. Unmatched junction bases numbered 4, after V lost 5 bases and J lost 6 bases. The CDR3 totals 13 residues. Sequenced input: blood. The receptor was isolated from a woman in her twenties or thirties in good health. This chain uses TRBV7-3 with TRBJ2-1; 7 bases fit TRBD2. The CDR3 sequence is CASSRGTTNEQFF. DNA of the CDR3: TGTGCCAGCAGCCGGGGGACTACCAATGAGCAGTTCTTC. Combining the CDR3 with reference TRBV7-3 and TRBJ2-1 gives the whole variable domain GAGVSQTPSNKVTEKGKYVELRCDPISGHTALYWYRQSLGQGPEFLIYFQGTGAADDSGLPNDRFFAVRPEGSVSTLKIQRTERGDSAVYLCASSRGTTNEQFFGPGTRLTVL.